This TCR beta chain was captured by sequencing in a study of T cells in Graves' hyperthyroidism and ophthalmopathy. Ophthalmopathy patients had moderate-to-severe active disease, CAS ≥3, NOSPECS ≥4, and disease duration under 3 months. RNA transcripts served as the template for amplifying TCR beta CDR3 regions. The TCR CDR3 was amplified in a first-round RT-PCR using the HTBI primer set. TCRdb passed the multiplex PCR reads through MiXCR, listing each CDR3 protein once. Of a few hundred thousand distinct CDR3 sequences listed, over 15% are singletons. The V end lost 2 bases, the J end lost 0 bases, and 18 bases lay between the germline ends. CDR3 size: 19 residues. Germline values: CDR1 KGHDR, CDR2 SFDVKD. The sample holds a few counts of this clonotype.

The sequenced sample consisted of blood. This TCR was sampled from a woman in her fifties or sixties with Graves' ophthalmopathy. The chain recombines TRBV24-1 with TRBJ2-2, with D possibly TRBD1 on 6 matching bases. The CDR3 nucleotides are TGTGCCACCAGTGATTCTGCCCTGACCTGGACAGCGAACACCGGGGAGCTGTTTTTT. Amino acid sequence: CATSDSALTWTANTGELFF.